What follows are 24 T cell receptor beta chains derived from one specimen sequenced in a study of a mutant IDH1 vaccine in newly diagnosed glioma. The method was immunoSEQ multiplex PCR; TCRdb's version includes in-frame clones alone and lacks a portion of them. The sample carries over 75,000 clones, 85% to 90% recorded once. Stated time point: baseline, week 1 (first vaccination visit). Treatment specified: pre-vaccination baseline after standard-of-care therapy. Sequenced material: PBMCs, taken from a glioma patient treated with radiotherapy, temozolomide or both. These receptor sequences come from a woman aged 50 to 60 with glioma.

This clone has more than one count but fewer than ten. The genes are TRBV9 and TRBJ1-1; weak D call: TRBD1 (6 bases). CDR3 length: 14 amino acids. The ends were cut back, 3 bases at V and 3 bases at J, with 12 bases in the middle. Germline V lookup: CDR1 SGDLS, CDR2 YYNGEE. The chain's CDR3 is CASSAPDSYTEAFF. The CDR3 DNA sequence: TGTGCCAGCAGCGCCCCGGACAGCTACACTGAAGCTTTCTTT.

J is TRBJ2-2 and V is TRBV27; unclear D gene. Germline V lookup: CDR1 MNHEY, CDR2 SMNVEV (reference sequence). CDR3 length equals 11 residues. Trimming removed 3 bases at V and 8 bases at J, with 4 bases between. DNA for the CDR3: TGTGCCAGCAGTTTCGGGGGGGAGCTGTTTTTT. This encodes CASSFGGELFF.

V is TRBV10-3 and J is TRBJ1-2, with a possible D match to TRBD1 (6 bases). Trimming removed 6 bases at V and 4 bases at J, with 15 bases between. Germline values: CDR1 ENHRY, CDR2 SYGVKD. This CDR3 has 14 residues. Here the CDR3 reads CAIRGPRGLYGYTF. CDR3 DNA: TGTGCCATCAGGGGCCCCAGGGGACTCTATGGCTACACCTTC.

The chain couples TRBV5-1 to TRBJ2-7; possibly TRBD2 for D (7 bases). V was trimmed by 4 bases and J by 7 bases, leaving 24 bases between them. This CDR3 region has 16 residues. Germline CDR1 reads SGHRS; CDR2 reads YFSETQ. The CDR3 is CASSPPGGARGREQYF. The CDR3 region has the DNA TGCGCCAGCAGCCCCCCGGGGGGCGCCCGGGGGAGGGAGCAGTACTTC.

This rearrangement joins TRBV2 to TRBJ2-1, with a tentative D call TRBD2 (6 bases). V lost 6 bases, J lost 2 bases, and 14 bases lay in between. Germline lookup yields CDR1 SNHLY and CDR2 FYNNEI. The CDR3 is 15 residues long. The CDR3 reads CASRAWAGPYNEQFF. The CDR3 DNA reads TGTGCCAGCAGGGCGTGGGCGGGGCCCTACAATGAGCAGTTCTTC.

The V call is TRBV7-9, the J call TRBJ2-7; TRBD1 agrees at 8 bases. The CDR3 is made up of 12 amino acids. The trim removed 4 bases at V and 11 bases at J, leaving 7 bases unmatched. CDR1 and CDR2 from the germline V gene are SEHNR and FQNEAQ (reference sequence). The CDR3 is CASSSTGAEEYF. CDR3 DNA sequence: TGTGCCAGCAGCTCGACAGGGGCTGAGGAGTACTTC. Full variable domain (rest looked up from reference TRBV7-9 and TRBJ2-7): DTGVSQNPRHKITKRGQNVTFRCDPISEHNRLYWYRQTLGQGPEFLTYFQNEAQLEKSRLLSDRFSAERPKGSFSTLEIQRTEQGDSAMYLCASSSTGAEEYFGPGTRLTVT.

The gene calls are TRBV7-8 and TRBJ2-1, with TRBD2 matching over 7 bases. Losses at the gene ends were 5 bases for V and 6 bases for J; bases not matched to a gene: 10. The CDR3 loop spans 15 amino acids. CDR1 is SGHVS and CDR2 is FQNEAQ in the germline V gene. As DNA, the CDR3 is TGTGCCAGCAGCCCTACCCGAACTAGCGTCAATGAGCAGTTCTTC. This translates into CASSPTRTSVNEQFF.

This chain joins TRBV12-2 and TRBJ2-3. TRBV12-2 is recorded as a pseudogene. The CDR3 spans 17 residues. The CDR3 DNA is TGTGCAAGTCGCTTCGACAGGGGACTAGAGATGTCAGATACGCAGTATTTT. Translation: CASRFDRGLEMSDTQYF.

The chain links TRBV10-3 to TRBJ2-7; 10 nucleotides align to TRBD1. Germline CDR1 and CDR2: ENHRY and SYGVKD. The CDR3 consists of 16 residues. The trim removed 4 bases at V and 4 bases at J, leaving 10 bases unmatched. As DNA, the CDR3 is TGTGCCATCAGTGTGGGACAGGGGAAGTCCGGATACGAGCAGTACTTC. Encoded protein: CAISVGQGKSGYEQYF.

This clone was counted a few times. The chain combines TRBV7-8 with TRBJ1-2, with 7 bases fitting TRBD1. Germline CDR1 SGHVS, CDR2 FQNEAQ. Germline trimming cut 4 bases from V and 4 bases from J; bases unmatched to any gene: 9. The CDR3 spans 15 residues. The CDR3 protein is CASSSPGQMGYGYTF. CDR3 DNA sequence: TGTGCCAGCAGCTCACCGGGACAGATGGGCTATGGCTACACCTTC.

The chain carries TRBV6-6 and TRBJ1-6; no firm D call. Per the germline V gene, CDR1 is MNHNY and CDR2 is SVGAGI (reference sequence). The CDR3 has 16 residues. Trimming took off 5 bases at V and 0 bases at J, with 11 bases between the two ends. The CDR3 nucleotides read TGTGCCAGCAGTAAGGACGGTGGCTCCTATAATTCACCCCTCCACTTT. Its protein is CASSKDGGSYNSPLHF.

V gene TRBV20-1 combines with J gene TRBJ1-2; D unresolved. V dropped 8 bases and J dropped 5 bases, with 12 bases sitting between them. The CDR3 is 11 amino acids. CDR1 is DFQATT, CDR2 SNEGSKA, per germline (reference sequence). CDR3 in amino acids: CSSASRYGYTF. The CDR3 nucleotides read TGCAGTAGTGCATCGAGGTATGGCTACACCTTC.

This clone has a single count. The CDR3 sequence is CASKNRGGSSTDTQYF. Written as DNA, the CDR3 is TGTGCCAGCAAAAATAGGGGGGGTTCTAGCACAGATACGCAGTATTTT. The chain links TRBV7-8 to TRBJ2-3, with D possibly matching TRBD2 (7 bases). V dropped 7 bases and J dropped 0 bases, with 17 bases sitting between them. The CDR3 has 16 residues. Germline-derived CDR1 and CDR2 are SGHVS and FQNEAQ.

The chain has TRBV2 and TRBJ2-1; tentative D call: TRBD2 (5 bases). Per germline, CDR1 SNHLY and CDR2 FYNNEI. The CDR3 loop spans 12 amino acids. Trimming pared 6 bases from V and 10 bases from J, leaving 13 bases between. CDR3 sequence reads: CASSLDSQEQFF. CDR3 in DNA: TGTGCCAGCAGCCTGGACTCGCAAGAGCAGTTCTTC. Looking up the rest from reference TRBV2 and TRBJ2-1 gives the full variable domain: EPEVTQTPSHQVTQMGQEVILRCVPISNHLYFYWYRQILGQKVEFLVSFYNNEISEKSEIFDDQFSVERPDGSNFTLKIRSTKLEDSAMYFCASSLDSQEQFFGPGTRLTVL.

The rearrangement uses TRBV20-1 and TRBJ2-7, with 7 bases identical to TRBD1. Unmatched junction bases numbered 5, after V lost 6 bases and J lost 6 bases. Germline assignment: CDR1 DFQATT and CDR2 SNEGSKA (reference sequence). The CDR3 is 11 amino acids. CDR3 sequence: CSARQGSEQYF. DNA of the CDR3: TGCAGTGCCAGACAGGGAAGCGAGCAGTACTTC.

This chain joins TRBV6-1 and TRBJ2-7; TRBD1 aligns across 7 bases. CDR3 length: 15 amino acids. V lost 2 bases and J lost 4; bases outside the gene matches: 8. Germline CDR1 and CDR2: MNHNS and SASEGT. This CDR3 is CASSERNSRGYEQYF. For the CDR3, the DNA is TGTGCCAGCAGTGAAAGAAACAGCAGGGGGTACGAGCAGTACTTC.

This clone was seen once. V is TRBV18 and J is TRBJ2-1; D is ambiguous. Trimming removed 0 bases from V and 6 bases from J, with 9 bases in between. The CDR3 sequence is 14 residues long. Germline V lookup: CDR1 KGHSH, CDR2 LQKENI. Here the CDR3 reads CASSPPKMINEQFF. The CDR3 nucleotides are TGTGCCAGCTCACCACCGAAAATGATCAATGAGCAGTTCTTC.

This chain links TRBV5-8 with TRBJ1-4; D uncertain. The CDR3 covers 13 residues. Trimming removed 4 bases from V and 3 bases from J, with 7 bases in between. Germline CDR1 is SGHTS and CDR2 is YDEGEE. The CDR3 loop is CASSPVANEKLFF. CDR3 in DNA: TGTGCCAGCAGCCCTGTGGCTAATGAAAAACTGTTTTTT.

The CDR3 region is CASSRGLAGRDTQYF. The CDR3 DNA follows: TGTGCCAGCAGTAGGGGACTAGCGGGACGAGATACGCAGTATTTT. V is TRBV6-5 and J is TRBJ2-3; 13 nucleotides line up with TRBD2. Trimming took 5 bases from V and 5 from J; bases not matched to a gene: 4. The germline CDR1 and CDR2 sequences are MNHEY and SVGAGI. The CDR3 runs to 15 residues.

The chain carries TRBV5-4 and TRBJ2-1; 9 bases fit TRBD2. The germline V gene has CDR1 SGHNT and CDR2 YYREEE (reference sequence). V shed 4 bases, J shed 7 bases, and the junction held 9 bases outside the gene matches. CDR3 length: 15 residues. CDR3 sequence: CASSGKREVGNEQFF. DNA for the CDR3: TGTGCCAGCAGCGGGAAGCGGGAGGTGGGGAATGAGCAGTTCTTC. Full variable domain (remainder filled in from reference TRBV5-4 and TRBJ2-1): ETGVTQSPTHLIKTRGQQVTLRCSSQSGHNTVSWYQQALGQGPQFIFQYYREEENGRGNFPPRFSGLQFPNYSSELNVNALELDDSALYLCASSGKREVGNEQFFGPGTRLTVL.

CDR3 in DNA: TGTGCCAGCAGCGCCGGGCCTTCGGGCTACGAGCAGTACTTC. The encoded protein is CASSAGPSGYEQYF. J is TRBJ2-7 and V is TRBV7-3; D ambiguous. Germline lookup yields CDR1 SGHTA and CDR2 FQGTGA. Trimming left V 5 bases short and J 3 bases short, with 14 bases between. The CDR3 has 14 residues.

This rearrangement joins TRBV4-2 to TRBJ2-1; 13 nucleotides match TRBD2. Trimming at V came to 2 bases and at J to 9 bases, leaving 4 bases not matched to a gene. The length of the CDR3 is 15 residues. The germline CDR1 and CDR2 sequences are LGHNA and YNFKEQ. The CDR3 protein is CASSQFGLAGVEQFF. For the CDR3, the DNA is TGTGCCAGCAGCCAATTCGGACTAGCGGGAGTTGAGCAGTTCTTC.

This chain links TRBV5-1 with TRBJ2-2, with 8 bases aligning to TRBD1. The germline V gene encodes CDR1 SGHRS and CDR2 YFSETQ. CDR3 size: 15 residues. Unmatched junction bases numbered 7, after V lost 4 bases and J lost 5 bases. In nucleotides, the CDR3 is TGCGCCAGCAGCATCAGGGGGCCTGAGACCGGGGAGCTGTTTTTT. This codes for CASSIRGPETGELFF. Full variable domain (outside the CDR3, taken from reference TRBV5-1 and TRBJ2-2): KAGVTQTPRYLIKTRGQQVTLSCSPISGHRSVSWYQQTPGQGLQFLFEYFSETQRNKGNFPGRFSGRQFSNSRSEMNVSTLELGDSALYLCASSIRGPETGELFFGEGSRLTVL.

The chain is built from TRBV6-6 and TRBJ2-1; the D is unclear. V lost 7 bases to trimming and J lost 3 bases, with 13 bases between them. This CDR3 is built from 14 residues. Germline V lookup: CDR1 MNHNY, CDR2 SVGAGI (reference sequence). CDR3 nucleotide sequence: TGTGCCAGCATCAACTCAGGCTACTACAATGAGCAGTTCTTC. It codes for CASINSGYYNEQFF.